These 6 T cell receptor beta chains share one sample of origin, sequenced in a study of blood T cell repertoires in COVID-19. The repertoire was sequenced with immunoSEQ multiplex PCR; TCRdb's copy has only in-frame clones and lacks some. The sample has about 110,000 clones, approximately 84% seen once. What was sequenced was peripheral blood. These receptors were obtained from a human donor in a cohort sampled during active COVID-19.

The chain has TRBV19 and TRBJ1-1; no firm D call. V lost 5 bases and J 2 bases, leaving 6 bases between the germline ends. Germline V gene lookup returns CDR1 LNHDA and CDR2 SQIVND (reference sequence). This CDR3 contains 12 residues. CDR3 DNA sequence: TGTGCCAGTAGTTTGGCTAACACTGAAGCTTTCTTT. Residues: CASSLANTEAFF. The whole variable domain, remainder taken from reference TRBV19 and TRBJ1-1, is DGGITQSPKYLFRKEGQNVTLSCEQNLNHDAMYWYRQDPGQGLRLIYYSQIVNDFQKGDIAEGYSVSREKKESFPLTVTSAQKNPTAFYLCASSLANTEAFFGQGTRLTVV.

This clone was observed a handful of times. The chain carries TRBV5-1 and TRBJ1-6; no clear D. The CDR3 has 15 residues. The germline gives CDR1 SGHRS, CDR2 YFSETQ. V shed 4 bases and J shed 4 bases, with 12 bases lying between them. The CDR3 nucleotides are TGCGCCAGCAGCCCAGGCGTTCAGTATAATTCACCCCTCCACTTT. It yields the protein CASSPGVQYNSPLHF.

The V call is TRBV28, the J call TRBJ2-7, with D perhaps matching TRBD2 (7 bases). Germline values: CDR1 MDHEN, CDR2 SYDVKM. The CDR3 sequence is 15 residues long. Trimming cost V 8 bases and J 4 bases, with 21 bases left between them. The chain's CDR3 is CASQSGSGGTYEQYF. In nucleotides, the CDR3 is TGTGCCAGCCAATCGGGGTCGGGGGGCACGTACGAGCAGTACTTC.

J is TRBJ2-1 and V is TRBV5-4, with TRBD1 matching 9 bases. With V trimmed by 4 bases and J by 3 bases, 5 bases remained unmatched. Germline CDR1 and CDR2: SGHNT and YYREEE (reference sequence). The CDR3 contains 15 residues. This CDR3 reads CASSQGQGYYNEQFF. Written as DNA, the CDR3 is TGTGCCAGCAGCCAGGGACAGGGTTACTACAATGAGCAGTTCTTC.

This rearrangement joins TRBV6-6 to TRBJ2-3; 13 bases match TRBD2. Looked up from germline, CDR1 is MNHNY and CDR2 is SVGAGI (reference sequence). J lost 6 bases, V lost 7 bases, and 13 bases had no gene match. The CDR3 extends over 17 amino acids. The CDR3 region is CASTRMPGLAGSDTQYF. In nucleotides, the CDR3 is TGTGCCAGCACTCGAATGCCGGGACTAGCGGGAAGCGATACGCAGTATTTT.

This chain connects TRBV7-8 to TRBJ1-5, with 8 bases lining up with TRBD1. CDR1 and CDR2 (germline): SGHVS, FQNEAQ. With V trimmed by 6 bases and J by 7 bases, 8 bases remained unmatched. This CDR3 is 14 amino acids long. CDR3 in amino acids: CASRRQGPGQPQHF. In DNA form, the CDR3 reads TGTGCCAGCAGAAGACAGGGGCCGGGGCAGCCCCAGCATTTT.